These T cell receptor beta chains were read from a single sample in a study of T cells in Graves' hyperthyroidism and ophthalmopathy. TCRdb reprocessed the multiplex PCR reads via MiXCR and lists one record per CDR3 protein. The sample records hundreds of thousands of distinct CDR3 sequences, approximately 14% being singletons. Source material: blood. The source is a woman aged 45 to 65 with Graves' ophthalmopathy. CDR3s include the opening cysteine and the closing phenylalanine or tryptophan. Fields, in order: J gene, V gene, clone size, CDR3 length, D gene, CDR3 DNA, CDR3 protein. The D gene is left open where the match is weak. Clone size is not always given. Where it is, it says once, few, many or a class for expanded clones.

TRBJ1-4 | TRBV6-6 | many | 15 | . | TGTGCCAGCAGTTACTCCCCGAACCTGGGGGGAAAACTGTTTTTT | CASSYSPNLGGKLFF
TRBJ2-2 | TRBV5-4 | many | 17 | TRBD1 | TGTGCCAGCAGCTCAACGCCGGGACAGATCTACACCGGGGAGCTGTTTTTT | CASSSTPGQIYTGELFF
TRBJ1-6 | TRBV20-1 | . | 14 | . | TGCAGTGCTAGGGGTACAGCGGTAGGATCACCCCTCCACTTT | CSARGTAVGSPLHF
TRBJ1-5 | TRBV12-3/TRBV12-4 | many | 16 | . | TGTGCCAGCAGTTTCGAAAGGGAGTATAGCAATCAGCCCCAGCATTTT | CASSFEREYSNQPQHF
TRBJ2-7 | TRBV27 | many | 16 | TRBD2 | TGTGCCAGCAGTCTCAGGACTAGCGGGAGGTCCTACGAGCAGTACTTC | CASSLRTSGRSYEQYF
TRBJ2-5 | TRBV20-1 | many | 14 | . | TGCAGTGCTAGAGTGGGGGGGGGCTCGGAGACCCAGTACTTC | CSARVGGGSETQYF
TRBJ2-7 | TRBV12-3/TRBV12-4 | many | 13 | . | TGTGCCAGCCAACGGAGCAGAGGCTACGAGCAGTACTTC | CASQRSRGYEQYF
TRBJ1-5 | TRBV7-9 | few | 16 | TRBD1 | TGTGCCAGCAGCCCGGGCAGGGGGGCCACTAGGGAGCCCCAGCATTTT | CASSPGRGATREPQHF
TRBJ2-7 | TRBV6-1 | many | 15 | . | TGTGCCAGCAGTCCGGGACTGGGCCACTCCTACGAGCAGTACTTC | CASSPGLGHSYEQYF
TRBJ2-2 | TRBV28 | many | 17 | TRBD2 | TGTGCCAGCAGTCTACACCGACTAGCGGACCACACCGGGGAGCTGTTTTTT | CASSLHRLADHTGELFF
TRBJ2-2 | TRBV25-1 | . | 19 | TRBD2 | TGTGCCAGCAGTGGGTTACTAGCGGGAGGGCGGTTCGAGGACGGGGAGCTGTTTTTT | CASSGLLAGGRFEDGELFF
TRBJ1-2 | TRBV15 | many | 16 | . | TGTGCCACCAGCAAACCAAGGGGGTTGTCTAACTATGGCTACACCTTC | CATSKPRGLSNYGYTF
TRBJ2-2 | TRBV7-9 | few | 15 | . | TGTGCCAGCAGCTTCCCATTACCGAACACCGGGGAGCTGTTTTTT | CASSFPLPNTGELFF
TRBJ2-3 | TRBV2 | many | 13 | . | TGTGCCAGCAGTGAAGAATGGCAGGGTATTCAGTATTTT | CASSEEWQGIQYF
TRBJ1-5 | TRBV5-1 | . | 15 | . | TGCGCCAGCAGCTTGGACGGGGGCGCGGCTCAGCCCCAGCATTTT | CASSLDGGAAQPQHF
TRBJ2-7 | TRBV7-2 | many | 15 | TRBD2 | TGTGCCAGCAGCTTAGGCCTAGCGGGACCCTACGAGCAGTACTTC | CASSLGLAGPYEQYF
TRBJ2-1 | TRBV15 | many | 17 | TRBD2 | TGTGCCACCAGCATCGGATTAGCGGGAGTCACCTACAATGAGCAGTTCTTC | CATSIGLAGVTYNEQFF
TRBJ2-5 | TRBV7-3 | many | 15 | TRBD2 | TGTGCCAGCAGCCCTAACCCGGGAGGAGGGGAGACCCAGTACTTC | CASSPNPGGGETQYF
TRBJ2-7 | TRBV19 | many | 15 | TRBD1 | TGTGCCAGTAGTCCAACCGGGACAGGGGTCCACGAGCAGTACTTC | CASSPTGTGVHEQYF
TRBJ2-7 | TRBV9 | many | 13 | . | TGTGCCAGCAGCGTAGTTTCTCAGGGCGAGCAGTACTTC | CASSVVSQGEQYF
TRBJ1-5 | TRBV6-6 | few | 14 | . | TGTGCCAGCAGTTACTCGGCAGGGAATCAGCCCCAGCATTTT | CASSYSAGNQPQHF
TRBJ2-3 | TRBV20-1 | many | 15 | TRBD2 | TGCAGTGCTAGAGGGGGACTAACCAGCACAGATACGCAGTATTTT | CSARGGLTSTDTQYF
TRBJ2-3 | TRBV24-1 | many | 17 | . | TGTGCCACCAGTGATTTCGGCCCCAGGGGCAACACAGATACGCAGTATTTT | CATSDFGPRGNTDTQYF
TRBJ1-2 | TRBV12-3/TRBV12-4 | many | 14 | . | TGTGCCAGCAGTTTAGGGGCCGTTGGAAGTGGCTACACCTTC | CASSLGAVGSGYTF
TRBJ2-7 | TRBV4-3 | many | 15 | TRBD1 | TGCGCCAGCAGCCGCCGGACAGGGGCAAACTACGAGCAGTACTTC | CASSRRTGANYEQYF
TRBJ2-7 | TRBV9 | few | 15 | TRBD2 | TGTGCCAGCAGCGGGGAGCGGGACCAGCCCTACGAGCAGTACTTC | CASSGERDQPYEQYF
TRBJ1-4 | TRBV12-3/TRBV12-4 | few | 15 | . | TGTGCCAGCAGTTTAAAGCGGGAGCTTAATGAAAAACTGTTTTTT | CASSLKRELNEKLFF
TRBJ2-3 | TRBV7-3 | many | 14 | . | TGTGCCAGCAGCTTTAGCGGACCCACAGATACGCAGTATTTT | CASSFSGPTDTQYF
TRBJ2-5 | TRBV20-1 | . | 12 | . | TGCAGTGCTATAATGTACCAAGAGACCCAGTACTTC | CSAIMYQETQYF
TRBJ2-3 | TRBV19 | . | 14 | . | TGTGCCAGTAGTCAGAGAAAAGACACAGATACGCAGTATTTT | CASSQRKDTDTQYF
TRBJ2-2 | TRBV12-3/TRBV12-4 | few | 13 | . | TGTGCCAGCAGTTTTCTGAACACCAGGGAGCTGTTTTTT | CASSFLNTRELFF
TRBJ1-2 | TRBV11-2 | many | 15 | TRBD1 | TGTGCCAGCAGTTCTACCCTCCGGGACAGCTATGGCTACACCTTC | CASSSTLRDSYGYTF
TRBJ2-1 | TRBV28 | many | 16 | . | TGTGCCAGCAAGGTTAGCGGGGACAGCTCCTACAATGAGCAGTTCTTC | CASKVSGDSSYNEQFF
TRBJ2-2 | TRBV7-2 | many | 15 | TRBD2 | TGTGCCAGCAGCCCAGGACTAGCGGGAGCCGGGGAGCTGTTTTTT | CASSPGLAGAGELFF
TRBJ2-1 | TRBV9 | . | 17 | TRBD2 | TGTGCCAGCAGCGGACGGGGGCGGGAGGGAATACACGATGAGCAGTTCTTC | CASSGRGREGIHDEQFF
TRBJ2-1 | TRBV18 | many | 14 | TRBD2 | TGTGCCAGCTCACCTCCTAGCGGGAGCTCTGAGCAGTTCTTC | CASSPPSGSSEQFF
TRBJ2-1 | TRBV20-1 | . | 16 | TRBD2 | TGCAGTGCCACGCAGCACCAGACTAGCGTCTACAATGAGCAGTTCTTC | CSATQHQTSVYNEQFF
TRBJ2-7 | TRBV28 | . | 14 | TRBD1 | TGTGTCAGCAGTCCCACAGGGGGCCCCTACGAGCAGTACTTC | CVSSPTGGPYEQYF
TRBJ2-3 | TRBV30 | . | 15 | TRBD1 | TGTGCCTGGACCATAAGGGACAGGGACACAGATACGCAGTATTTT | CAWTIRDRDTDTQYF
TRBJ1-5 | TRBV19 | few | 14 | . | TGTGCCAGTACTCGGCCAGGGAGCAATCAGCCCCAGCATTTT | CASTRPGSNQPQHF
TRBJ2-5 | TRBV20-1 | many | 15 | . | TGCAGTGCTAGAGATATTGTAAAAGGGGCCGAGACCCAGTACTTC | CSARDIVKGAETQYF
TRBJ1-1 | TRBV14 | few | 13 | . | TGTGCCAGCAGCCAGGGACGCCTGAGTAAAGCTTTCTTT | CASSQGRLSKAFF
TRBJ1-1 | TRBV5-1 | many | 13 | . | TGCGCCAGCAGAGAGGCAGTGAACACTGAAGCTTTCTTT | CASREAVNTEAFF
TRBJ2-3 | TRBV20-1 | . | 14 | . | TGCAGTATTGATTTGACCAGTAGCACAGATACGCAGTATTTT | CSIDLTSSTDTQYF
TRBJ2-5 | TRBV27 | many | 13 | . | TGTGCCAGCAGAAAGTATGACTCGGAGACCCAGTACTTC | CASRKYDSETQYF
TRBJ2-1 | TRBV9 | few | 14 | TRBD2 | TGTGCCAGCAGCGTAGCGGGAGGGGTTAATGAGCAGTTCTTC | CASSVAGGVNEQFF
TRBJ1-5 | TRBV19 | few | 14 | . | TGTGCCAGTAGTATCCTTGGTTCCAATCAGCCCCAGCATTTT | CASSILGSNQPQHF
TRBJ2-1 | TRBV11-2 | many | 19 | TRBD2 | TGTGCCAGCAGCTTAGTGGACCTAGCGGGGCCGATCTCCTACAATGAGCAGTTCTTC | CASSLVDLAGPISYNEQFF
TRBJ1-1 | TRBV7-8 | many | 18 | TRBD1 | TGTGCCAGCAGCTTAGCCGCAGGGGGCGTAGGAAGGGGCACTGAAGCTTTCTTT | CASSLAAGGVGRGTEAFF
TRBJ2-7 | TRBV7-9 | few | 14 | TRBD1 | TGTGCCAGCAGCTTAAAGACAGGGGGCTACGAGCAGTACTTC | CASSLKTGGYEQYF
TRBJ2-3 | TRBV5-4 | . | 15 | . | TGTGCCAGCAGCTTGGCCGGTTCCGGCACAGATACGCGGTATTTT | CASSLAGSGTDTRYF
TRBJ1-5 | TRBV20-1 | few | 12 | TRBD1 | TGCAGCTCTAGACAGGGTAATCAGCCCCAGCATTTT | CSSRQGNQPQHF
TRBJ1-1 | TRBV29-1 | . | 13 | . | TGCAGCGTTGTACCAGGATGGGGCACTGAAGCTTTCTTT | CSVVPGWGTEAFF
TRBJ2-7 | TRBV20-1 | few | 13 | TRBD2 | TGCAGCGCCCGGACTAGCGGTTACTACGAGCAGTACTTC | CSARTSGYYEQYF
TRBJ2-3 | TRBV6-9 | . | 13 | . | TGTGCCAGCAGTTACTCGAAAGGGGGTACGCAGTATTTT | CASSYSKGGTQYF
TRBJ2-5 | TRBV20-1 | many | 13 | . | TGCAGTGCTAAGGGTCCCCCCCAAGAGACCCAGTACTTC | CSAKGPPQETQYF
TRBJ2-1 | TRBV7-3 | many | 14 | . | TGTGCCAGCAGCATCATAGGGGGAGGCGATGAGCAGTTCTTC | CASSIIGGGDEQFF
TRBJ1-1 | TRBV12-3/TRBV12-4 | many | 13 | . | TGTGCCAGCAGTTTAATAGCACAGGCTGAAGCTTTCTTT | CASSLIAQAEAFF
TRBJ2-7 | TRBV3-1 | many | 13 | . | TGTGCCAGCCAATTCTACGGGGAGTACGAGCAGTACTTC | CASQFYGEYEQYF
TRBJ2-2 | TRBV5-5 | . | 16 | TRBD2 | TGTGCCAGCAGCTTGGGGGGACTAGCGGGAGTCGGGGAGCTGTTTTTT | CASSLGGLAGVGELFF